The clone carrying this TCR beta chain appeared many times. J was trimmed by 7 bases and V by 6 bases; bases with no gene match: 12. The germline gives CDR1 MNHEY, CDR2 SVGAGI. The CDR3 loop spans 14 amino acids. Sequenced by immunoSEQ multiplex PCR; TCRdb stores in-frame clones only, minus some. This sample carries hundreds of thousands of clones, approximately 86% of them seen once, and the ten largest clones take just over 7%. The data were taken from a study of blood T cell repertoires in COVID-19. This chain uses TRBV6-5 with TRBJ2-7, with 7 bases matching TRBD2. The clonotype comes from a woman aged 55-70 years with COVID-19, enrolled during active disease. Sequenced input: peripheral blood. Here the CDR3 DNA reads TGTGCCAGCAGCCTCCTCGGCCCGGGGGGTGAGCAGTACTTC. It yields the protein CASSLLGPGGEQYF.